This T cell receptor (beta chain) was sequenced for a study of cytomegalovirus exposure and HLA in healthy donors. Regarding this clone: Its antigen is unidentified.

Findings and limits, study-wide: A few chains tied to CMV proved CMV antigen-specific in vitro. The authors assumed roughly uniform sequencing depth across donors for presence/absence analyses. A list of approximately 160 TCR beta chains associated with cytomegalovirus was given. According to an earlier analysis, most TCR beta V segments yielded productive rearrangements about 87% or about 30% of the time.

Vbeta (60) and Jbeta (13) primers were used in the PCR. Assay: immunoSEQ multiplex PCR; the TCRdb copy retains only in-frame clones and omits some. The repertoire holds about 120,000 clones, with about 81% as singletons. The clonotype originates from a man between 40 and 49 years old in good health and CMV-seronegative. The specimen sequenced was PBMCs.

The CDR3 sequence is CASSSPLRQGYTDTQYF. DNA of the CDR3: TGTGCCAGTAGTAGCCCCCTTAGACAGGGGTATACAGATACGCAGTATTTT. V usage is TRBV19 and J usage is TRBJ2-3; 8 bases match TRBD1. Germline CDR1 reads LNHDA; CDR2 reads SQIVND (reference sequence). This CDR3 region has 17 residues. J was trimmed by 3 bases and V by 4 bases; bases with no gene match: 12.